Below, 5 T cell receptor beta chains from the same sample are listed, as sequenced in a study of control samples from healthy donors and cancer patients. Sequenced by immunoSEQ multiplex PCR; TCRdb stores in-frame clones only, minus some. The sample holds some 130,000 clones, 92% seen once. Sequencing was performed on blood. The receptor set was obtained from a man aged 18 to 30 in good health.

This clone was detected only a few times. This rearrangement joins TRBV7-9 to TRBJ2-7, with a tentative D call TRBD1 (6 bases). Germline V gives CDR1 SEHNR, CDR2 FQNEAQ (reference sequence). Trimming removed 3 bases from V and 4 bases from J, with 13 bases in between. CDR3 length equals 14 residues. CDR3 protein: CASSFGTSTYEQYF. The DNA for the CDR3 is TGTGCCAGCAGCTTCGGGACATCCACTTACGAGCAGTACTTC.

V and J are TRBV4-2 and TRBJ2-3; 12 bases are shared with TRBD2. The CDR3 is 19 amino acids. The germline V gene has CDR1 LGHNA and CDR2 YNFKEQ. V shed 4 bases, J shed 1 base, and the junction held 12 bases outside the gene matches. In DNA form, the CDR3 reads TGTGCCAGCAGCCCTCGCGTGCCTAGCGGGGGGGATCGCACAGATACGCAGTATTTT. This translates into CASSPRVPSGGDRTDTQYF.

V gene TRBV18 combines with J gene TRBJ1-2, with 7 positions matching TRBD1. CDR1 KGHSH and CDR2 LQKENI come from the germline V gene. The CDR3 is made up of 16 amino acids. Trimming at V came to 3 bases and at J to 1 base, leaving 8 bases not matched to a gene. CDR3 sequence: CASSPKGQTGNYGYTF. CDR3 nucleotides: TGTGCCAGCTCACCGAAGGGACAGACTGGTAACTATGGCTACACCTTC.

The chain uses TRBV5-5 and TRBJ2-2, with 10 bases that match TRBD1. The CDR3 runs 17 residues. CDR1 is SGHKS, CDR2 YYEKEE, per germline (reference sequence). V lost 2 bases to trimming and J lost 1 base; unmatched junction nucleotides: 5. This chain's CDR3 is CASSFGTGVLNTGELFF. The CDR3 nucleotides are TGTGCCAGCAGCTTTGGGACAGGGGTCCTGAACACCGGGGAGCTGTTTTTT.

J is TRBJ2-7 and V is TRBV12-3 or TRBV12-4; weak D call: TRBD2 (5 bases). V was shortened by 8 bases and J by 6 bases, with 11 bases between the two germline ends. The CDR3 contains 11 residues. Here the CDR3 reads CASSVGVEQYF. CDR3 DNA: TGTGCCAGCTCAGTCGGGGTCGAGCAGTACTTC.